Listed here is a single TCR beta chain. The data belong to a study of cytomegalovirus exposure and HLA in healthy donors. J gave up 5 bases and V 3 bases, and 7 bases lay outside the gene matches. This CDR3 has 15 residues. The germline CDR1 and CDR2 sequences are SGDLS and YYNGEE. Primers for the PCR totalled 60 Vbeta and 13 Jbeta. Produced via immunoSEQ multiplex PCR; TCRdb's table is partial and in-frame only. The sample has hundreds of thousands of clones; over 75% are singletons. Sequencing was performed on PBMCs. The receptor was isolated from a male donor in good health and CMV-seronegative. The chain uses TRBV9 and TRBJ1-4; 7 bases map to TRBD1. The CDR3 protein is CASSGGQYENEKLFF. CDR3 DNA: TGTGCCAGCAGCGGGGGACAGTATGAGAATGAAAAACTGTTTTTT.